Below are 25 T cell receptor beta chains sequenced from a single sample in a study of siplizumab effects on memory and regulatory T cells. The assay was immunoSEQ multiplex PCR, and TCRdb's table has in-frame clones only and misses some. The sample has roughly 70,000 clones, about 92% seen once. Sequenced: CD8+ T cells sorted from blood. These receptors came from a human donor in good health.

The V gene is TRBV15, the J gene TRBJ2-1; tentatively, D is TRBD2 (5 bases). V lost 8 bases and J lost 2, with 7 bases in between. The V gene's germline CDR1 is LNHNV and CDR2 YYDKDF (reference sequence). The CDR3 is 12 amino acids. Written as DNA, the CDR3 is TGTGCCACCGGGAGCACCTACAATGAGCAGTTCTTC. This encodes CATGSTYNEQFF.

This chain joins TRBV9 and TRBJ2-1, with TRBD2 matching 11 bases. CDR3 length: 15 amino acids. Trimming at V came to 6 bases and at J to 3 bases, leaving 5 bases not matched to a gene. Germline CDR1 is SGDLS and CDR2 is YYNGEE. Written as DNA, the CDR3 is TGTGCCAGCACATCGACTAGCGGGGTCTACAATGAGCAGTTCTTC. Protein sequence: CASTSTSGVYNEQFF.

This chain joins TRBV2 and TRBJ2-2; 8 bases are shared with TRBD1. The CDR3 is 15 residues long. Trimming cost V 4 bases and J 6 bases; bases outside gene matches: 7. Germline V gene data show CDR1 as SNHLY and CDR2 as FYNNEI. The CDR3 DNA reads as TGTGCCAGCAGTGGCAGGGGGCTCCGGCCCGGGGAGCTGTTTTTT. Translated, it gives CASSGRGLRPGELFF.

The CDR3 DNA reads TGCGCCAGCAGTCAAGGATTGGCCCAGCATTTT. Translation gives CASSQGLAQHF. The chain joins TRBV23-1 to TRBJ1-5, with unresolved D. TRBV23-1 carries the ORF label, with uncertain function. The CDR3 sequence is 11 residues long. Deletions cut 2 bases from V and 11 bases from J, with 7 bases between.

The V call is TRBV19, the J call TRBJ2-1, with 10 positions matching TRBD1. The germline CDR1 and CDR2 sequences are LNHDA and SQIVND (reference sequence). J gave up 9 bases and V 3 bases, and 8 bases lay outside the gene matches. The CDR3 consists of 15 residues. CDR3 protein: CASSIGGTGVSEQFF. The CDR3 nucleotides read TGTGCCAGTAGTATCGGCGGGACAGGGGTTAGTGAGCAGTTCTTC. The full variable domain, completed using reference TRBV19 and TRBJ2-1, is DGGITQSPKYLFRKEGQNVTLSCEQNLNHDAMYWYRQDPGQGLRLIYYSQIVNDFQKGDIAEGYSVSREKKESFPLTVTSAQKNPTAFYLCASSIGGTGVSEQFFGPGTRLTVL.

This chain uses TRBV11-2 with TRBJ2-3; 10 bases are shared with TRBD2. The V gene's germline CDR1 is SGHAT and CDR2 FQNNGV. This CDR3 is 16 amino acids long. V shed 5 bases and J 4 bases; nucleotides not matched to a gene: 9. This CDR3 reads CASSLSPSGGPDTQYF. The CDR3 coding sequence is TGTGCCAGCAGCCTAAGCCCTAGCGGGGGCCCAGATACGCAGTATTTT.

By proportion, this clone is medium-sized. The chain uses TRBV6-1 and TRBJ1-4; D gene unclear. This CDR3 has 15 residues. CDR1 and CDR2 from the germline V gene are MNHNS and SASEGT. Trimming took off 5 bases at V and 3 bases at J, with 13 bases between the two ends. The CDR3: CASSIGGGSNEKLFF. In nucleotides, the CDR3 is TGTGCCAGCAGTATCGGTGGTGGGTCTAATGAAAAACTGTTTTTT.

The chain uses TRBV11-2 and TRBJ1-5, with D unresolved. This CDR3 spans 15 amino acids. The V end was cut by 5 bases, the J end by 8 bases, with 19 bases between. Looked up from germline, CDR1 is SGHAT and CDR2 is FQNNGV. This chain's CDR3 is CASSLLGSTTEPQHF. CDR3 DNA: TGTGCCAGCAGCCTCCTAGGATCTACCACGGAGCCCCAGCATTTT.

The CDR3 is CASSLGTFNEQFF. CDR3 coding DNA: TGTGCCAGCAGCTTAGGTACTTTCAATGAGCAGTTCTTC. J is TRBJ2-1 and V is TRBV11-2; D remains ambiguous. This CDR3 comprises 13 residues. Germline CDR1 and CDR2: SGHAT and FQNNGV. The V end was cut by 1 base, the J end by 6 bases, with 7 bases between.

The CDR3 spells CATSRGGLGAEAFF. The CDR3 bases are TGTGCCACCAGCAGAGGGGGGTTGGGTGCTGAAGCTTTCTTT. The chain links TRBV15 to TRBJ1-1; D may be TRBD1 (5 bases). Germline V gives CDR1 LNHNV, CDR2 YYDKDF (reference sequence). CDR3 length: 14 residues. Trimming removed 1 base from V and 6 bases from J, with 12 bases in between.

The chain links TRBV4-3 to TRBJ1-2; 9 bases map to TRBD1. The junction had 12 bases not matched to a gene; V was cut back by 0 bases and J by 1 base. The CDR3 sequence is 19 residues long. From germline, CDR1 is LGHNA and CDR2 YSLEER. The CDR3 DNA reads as TGCGCCAGCAGCCAAGAATTGGGCTCACCGGGACAGGGTAACTATGGCTACACCTTC. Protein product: CASSQELGSPGQGNYGYTF.

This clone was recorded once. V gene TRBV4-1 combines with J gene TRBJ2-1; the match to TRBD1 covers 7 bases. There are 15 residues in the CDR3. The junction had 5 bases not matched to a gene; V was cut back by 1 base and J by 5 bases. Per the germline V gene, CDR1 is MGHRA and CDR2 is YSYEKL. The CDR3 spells CASSQGLGQHNEQFF. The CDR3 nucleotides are TGCGCCAGCAGCCAAGGTTTGGGACAGCACAATGAGCAGTTCTTC.

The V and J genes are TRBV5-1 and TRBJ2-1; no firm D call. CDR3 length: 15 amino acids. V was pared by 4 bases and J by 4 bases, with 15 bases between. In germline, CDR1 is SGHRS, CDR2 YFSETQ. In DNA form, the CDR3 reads TGCGCCAGCAGCACCTCAGCGCCTAGTTACAATGAGCAGTTCTTC. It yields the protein CASSTSAPSYNEQFF.

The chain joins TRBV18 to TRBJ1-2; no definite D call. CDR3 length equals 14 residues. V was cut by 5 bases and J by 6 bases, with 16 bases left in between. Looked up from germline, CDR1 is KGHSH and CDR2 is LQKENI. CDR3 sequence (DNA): TGTGCCAGCTCATACGAGTCTATCTTGGATGGCTACACCTTC. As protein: CASSYESILDGYTF.

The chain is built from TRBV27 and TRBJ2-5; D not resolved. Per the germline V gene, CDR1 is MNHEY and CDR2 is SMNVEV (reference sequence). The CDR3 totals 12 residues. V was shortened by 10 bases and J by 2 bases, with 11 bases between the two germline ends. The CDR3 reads CATHPGQETQYF. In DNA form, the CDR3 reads TGTGCCACCCACCCAGGACAAGAGACCCAGTACTTC.

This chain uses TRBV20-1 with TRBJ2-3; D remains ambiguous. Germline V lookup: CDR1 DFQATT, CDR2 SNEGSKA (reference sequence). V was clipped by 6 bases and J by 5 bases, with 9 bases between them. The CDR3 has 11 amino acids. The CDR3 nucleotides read TGCAGTGCCCCGCTCGGAGATACGCAGTATTTT. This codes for CSAPLGDTQYF.

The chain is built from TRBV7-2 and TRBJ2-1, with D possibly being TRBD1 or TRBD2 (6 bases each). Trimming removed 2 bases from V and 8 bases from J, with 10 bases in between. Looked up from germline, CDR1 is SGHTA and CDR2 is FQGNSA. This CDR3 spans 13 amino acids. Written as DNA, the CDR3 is TGTGCCAGCAGCTTACCCGGGGGCGATGAGCAGTTCTTC. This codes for CASSLPGGDEQFF.

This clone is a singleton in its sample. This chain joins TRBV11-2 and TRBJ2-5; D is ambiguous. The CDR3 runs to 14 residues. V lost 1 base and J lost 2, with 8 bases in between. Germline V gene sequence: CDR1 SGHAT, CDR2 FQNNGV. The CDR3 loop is CASSLGVGQETQYF. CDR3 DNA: TGTGCCAGCAGCTTAGGGGTAGGACAAGAGACCCAGTACTTC.

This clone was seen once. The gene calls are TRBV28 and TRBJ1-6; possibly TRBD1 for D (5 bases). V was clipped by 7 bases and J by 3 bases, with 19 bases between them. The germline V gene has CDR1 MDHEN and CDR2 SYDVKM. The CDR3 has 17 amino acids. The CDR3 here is CASTLNSGDYYNSPLHF. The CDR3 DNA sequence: TGTGCCAGCACCCTAAACTCGGGGGATTACTATAATTCACCCCTCCACTTT. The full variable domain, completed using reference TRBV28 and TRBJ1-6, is DVKVTQSSRYLVKRTGEKVFLECVQDMDHENMFWYRQDPGLGLRLIYFSYDVKMKEKGDIPEGYSVSREKKERFSLILESASTNQTSMYLCASTLNSGDYYNSPLHFGNGTRLTVT.

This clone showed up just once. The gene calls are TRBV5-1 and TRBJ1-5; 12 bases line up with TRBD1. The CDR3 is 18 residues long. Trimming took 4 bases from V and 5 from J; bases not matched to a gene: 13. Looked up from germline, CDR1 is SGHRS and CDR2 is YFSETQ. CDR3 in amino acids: CASSEPGQGAGEDQPQHF. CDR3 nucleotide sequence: TGCGCCAGCAGCGAACCGGGACAGGGGGCAGGTGAGGATCAGCCCCAGCATTTT.

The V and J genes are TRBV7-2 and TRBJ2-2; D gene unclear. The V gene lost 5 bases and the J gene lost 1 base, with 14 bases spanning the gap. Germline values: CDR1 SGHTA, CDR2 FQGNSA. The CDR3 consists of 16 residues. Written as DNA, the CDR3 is TGTGCCAGCAGCCTCACAATCCAACTGAACACCGGGGAGCTGTTTTTT. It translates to CASSLTIQLNTGELFF.

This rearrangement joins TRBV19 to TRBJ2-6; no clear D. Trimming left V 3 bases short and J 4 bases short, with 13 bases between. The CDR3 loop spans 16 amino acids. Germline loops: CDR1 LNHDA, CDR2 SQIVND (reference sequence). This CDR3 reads CASSIPGASGANVLTF. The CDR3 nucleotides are TGTGCCAGTAGTATTCCGGGTGCGTCGGGGGCCAACGTCCTGACTTTC.

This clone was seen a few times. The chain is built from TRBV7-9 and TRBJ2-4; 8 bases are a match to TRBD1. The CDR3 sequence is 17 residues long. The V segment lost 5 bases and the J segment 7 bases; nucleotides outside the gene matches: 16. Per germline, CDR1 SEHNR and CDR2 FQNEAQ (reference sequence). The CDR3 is CASSQEGGQGNANIQYF. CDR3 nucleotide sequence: TGTGCCAGCAGCCAGGAGGGCGGACAGGGTAATGCTAACATTCAGTACTTC.

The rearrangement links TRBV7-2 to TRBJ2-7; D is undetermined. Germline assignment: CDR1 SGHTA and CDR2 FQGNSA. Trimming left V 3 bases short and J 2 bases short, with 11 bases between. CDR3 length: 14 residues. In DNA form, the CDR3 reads TGTGCCAGCAGCTTGAGTTACATAGCCTACGAGCAGTACTTC. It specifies CASSLSYIAYEQYF.

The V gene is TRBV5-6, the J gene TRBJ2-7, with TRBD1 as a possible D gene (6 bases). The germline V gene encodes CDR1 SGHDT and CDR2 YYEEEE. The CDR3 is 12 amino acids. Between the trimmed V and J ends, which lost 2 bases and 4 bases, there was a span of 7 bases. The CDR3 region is CASSLQGYEQYF. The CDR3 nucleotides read TGTGCCAGCAGCTTACAGGGATACGAGCAGTACTTC.